A single sample is the source of the 5 T cell receptor beta chains below, sequenced in a study of regulatory T cells in long-lasting Graves disease. Stated time point: persistent/refractory GD, antithyroid drugs over 5 years with positive TRAb. PBMCs provided the RNA from which the TCR library was made. Researchers made TCR beta libraries by using iRepertoire HTBI primers and running Arm-PCR on CDR3 regions. TCRdb reprocessed the multiplex PCR reads via MiXCR and lists one record per CDR3 protein. This sample has 650,000 to 850,000 distinct CDR3 sequences; around 32% occur once, and the top ten carry under 50%. The material sequenced was peripheral blood mononuclear cells (PBMCs), taken when the disease was refractory, from a patient treated with antithyroid drugs. These receptor sequences come from a female donor with Graves disease.

This clonotype was picked up a small number of times. The V and J genes are TRBV20-1 and TRBJ2-2; D remains ambiguous. The CDR3 sequence is 12 residues long. V was shortened by 4 bases and J by 8 bases, with 11 bases between the two germline ends. Germline V lookup: CDR1 DFQATT, CDR2 SNEGSKA (reference sequence). DNA for the CDR3: TGCAGTGCTACCCCTTCTTGGGGGGAGCTGTTTTTT. The encoded protein is CSATPSWGELFF.

This clonotype was observed a few times. The genes are TRBV3-1 and TRBJ1-5; 7 nucleotides match TRBD1. The germline V gene encodes CDR1 LGHDT and CDR2 YNNKEL (reference sequence). The CDR3 consists of 15 residues. V shed 1 base, J shed 6 bases, and the junction held 6 bases outside the gene matches. Here the CDR3 DNA reads TGTGCCAGCAGCCAAGGCCAGGGGGTAGGTCAGCCCCAGCATTTT. Amino acid sequence: CASSQGQGVGQPQHF.

The CDR3 protein is CASSPNGPSYNEQFF. CDR3 bases: TGTGCCAGCAGTCCAAACGGTCCCTCCTACAATGAGCAGTTCTTC. This chain links TRBV27 with TRBJ2-1; unclear D gene. CDR1 and CDR2 from the germline V gene are MNHEY and SMNVEV (reference sequence). This CDR3 contains 15 residues. Trimming pared 5 bases from V and 0 bases from J, leaving 11 bases between.

There are a few counts of this clonotype. The V and J genes are TRBV28 and TRBJ1-5, with D tentatively TRBD1 (5 bases). The CDR3 contains 17 residues. Germline V lookup: CDR1 MDHEN, CDR2 SYDVKM. V lost 1 base to trimming and J lost 2 bases, with 15 bases between them. The chain's CDR3 is CASSLSSGRVGNQPQHF. CDR3 coding DNA: TGTGCCAGCAGTTTATCCTCGGGCAGGGTTGGCAATCAGCCCCAGCATTTT.

The CDR3 is CASRQGLAGKETQYF. CDR3 sequence (DNA): TGTGCCAGCAGACAGGGACTAGCGGGTAAAGAGACCCAGTACTTC. The rearrangement links TRBV11-2 to TRBJ2-5; 12 bases map to TRBD2. V lost 6 bases, J lost 3 bases, and 5 bases stayed unmatched. The CDR3 is 15 amino acids. Germline V gene lookup returns CDR1 SGHAT and CDR2 FQNNGV.